The source of this TCR beta chain is a study of human T cells and chemical hapten exposure. Overall study context: Epicutaneous patch tests delivered 0.01% DPC to the upper back, with evaluation at 6 days.

The sample's time point: patch test 1, 2 weeks after DPC sensitization. Documented treatment: therapeutic diphenylcyclopropenone sensitization with weekly scalp DPC. TCRdb processed the RACE reads anew with MiXCR; each CDR3 protein has one entry. Of just over 80,000 distinct CDR3 sequences in the sample, about 11% were seen once. Study-wide findings and caveats: More PT1 expanded TCRs went with higher patch test scores.

This clonotype was observed at least ten times. Its target is unknown. Germline V gives CDR1 SGHTA, CDR2 FQGNSA. The V end lost 3 bases, the J end lost 5 bases, and 13 bases lay between the germline ends. The CDR3 length is 14 residues. The chain joins TRBV7-2 to TRBJ2-5, with D tentatively TRBD1 or TRBD2 (5 bases each). Sequencing used whole blood, obtained in connection with sensitization to the hapten diphenylcyclopropenone (DPC). This clonotype was sampled from a woman aged 45-65 years with alopecia areata. Some clones in this sample may be carry-over from other donors' samples. CDR3 in DNA: TGTGCCAGCAGCTTTCAGGGTCGGAGGGAGACCCAGTACTTC. Its translation is CASSFQGRRETQYF.